The rows below give T cell receptor beta chains drawn from one sample of a study of regulatory T cells in long-lasting Graves disease. TCRdb fed the multiplex PCR reads into MiXCR, producing one record per CDR3 protein. This table has 350,000 to 450,000 distinct CDR3 sequences, roughly 17% appearing once. The data also belong to a second study, concerning T cells in Graves' hyperthyroidism and ophthalmopathy.

The specimen comprised peripheral blood mononuclear cells (PBMCs), sampled at new diagnosis, from a patient treated with antithyroid drugs. These receptor sequences come from a man aged 40-55 years with Graves disease. The CDR3 runs from the conserved cysteine through the conserved F or W. A D gene is named only where the DNA matches it firmly. Not all rows give a size; the values are once, few, many and, for expanded clones, a class.

TRBD2	TRBV12-3/TRBV12-4	NA	16	TRBJ2-1	TGTGCCAGCAGTGACACTAGCGGGGGGGCCTACAATGAGCAGTTCTTC	CASSDTSGGAYNEQFF
NA	TRBV3-1	many	13	TRBJ2-7	TGTGCCAGCAGCCCCAATAAAGGTCTCGAGCAGTACTTC	CASSPNKGLEQYF
TRBD2	TRBV28	many	15	TRBJ2-1	TGTGCCAGCAGCTCTAGCGGGGGGAAGAACAATGAGCAGTTCTTC	CASSSSGGKNNEQFF
NA	TRBV12-3/TRBV12-4	many	14	TRBJ2-7	TGTGCCAGTGGCAGGGGTATTAGCTCCTACGAGCAGTACTTC	CASGRGISSYEQYF
NA	TRBV6-1	NA	13	TRBJ1-2	TGTGCCAGCAGACAACAGGGAAATTATGGCTACACCTTC	CASRQQGNYGYTF
TRBD1	TRBV10-3	many	16	TRBJ2-4	TGTGCCATCAGTGAAATGACAGGGCAGGCCAAAAACATTCAGTACTTC	CAISEMTGQAKNIQYF
NA	TRBV19	NA	11	TRBJ2-4	TGTGCCAGTAGTATAGCCGGGAATCAGTACTTC	CASSIAGNQYF
TRBD1	TRBV4-1	NA	15	TRBJ1-1	TGCGCCAGCAGCCACCCAGGGACAGGGGACACTGAAGCTTTCTTT	CASSHPGTGDTEAFF
NA	TRBV11-1	many	15	TRBJ2-1	TGTGCCAGCAGCTCAAGGGGGGAGCTTTACAATGAGCAGTTCTTC	CASSSRGELYNEQFF
NA	TRBV5-5	NA	16	TRBJ2-1	TGTGCCAGCAGCTTGGCCGCCAGGACTACCAACAATGAGCAGTTCTTC	CASSLAARTTNNEQFF
TRBD1	TRBV6-1	NA	14	TRBJ2-4	TGTGCCAGCAGTGCCGGGACAGGGGGGGACATTCAGTACTTC	CASSAGTGGDIQYF
NA	TRBV18	many	14	TRBJ2-3	TGTGCCAGCTCACAGGGGATCACCACAGATACGCAGTATTTT	CASSQGITTDTQYF
NA	TRBV28	many	14	TRBJ1-2	TGTGCCAGCAGCACCCCCGACGGGATCGGGGGCTACACCTTC	CASSTPDGIGGYTF
NA	TRBV6-2/TRBV6-3	many	15	TRBJ2-1	TGTGCCAGCAGTGCGTTATCGGGGTCCTACAATGAGCAGTTCTTC	CASSALSGSYNEQFF
TRBD1	TRBV29-1	NA	12	TRBJ1-1	TGCAGCGTTGGATACAGGGGAACTGAAGCTTTCTTT	CSVGYRGTEAFF
TRBD2	TRBV5-1	NA	14	TRBJ2-3	TGCGCCAGCAGCAACGGGGGGGCCGGGGATACGCAGTATTTT	CASSNGGAGDTQYF
NA	TRBV12-3/TRBV12-4	many	12	TRBJ1-2	TGTGCCAGCAGTTCCACAAACTATGGCTACACCTTC	CASSSTNYGYTF
NA	TRBV5-1	many	16	TRBJ2-2	TGCGCCAGCAGCTCCGGGCAGCGAGCGAACACCGGGGAGCTGTTTTTT	CASSSGQRANTGELFF
NA	TRBV6-2/TRBV6-3	many	13	TRBJ2-1	TGTGCCACCGCAGGGAGCTCCTACAATGAGCAGTTCTTC	CATAGSSYNEQFF
TRBD2	TRBV30	many	13	TRBJ2-1	TGTGCCTGGCGGCGGGGGGCCTACAATGAGCAGTTCTTC	CAWRRGAYNEQFF
NA	TRBV12-3/TRBV12-4	NA	13	TRBJ1-2	TGTGCCAGCAGTATAGGGTTAGGCTATGGCTACACCTTC	CASSIGLGYGYTF
NA	TRBV5-5	NA	16	TRBJ1-3	TGTGCCAGCAGCCCAACTCTCGGCTCGGATGGAAACACCATATATTTT	CASSPTLGSDGNTIYF
TRBD1	TRBV19	NA	14	TRBJ2-5	TGTGCCAGTAGCACCACAGGGGCGGAGGAGACCCAGTACTTC	CASSTTGAEETQYF
TRBD1	TRBV5-1	many	14	TRBJ1-1	TGCGCCAGCAGCTTCACAGGGGATGGCACTGAAGCTTTCTTT	CASSFTGDGTEAFF
TRBD1	TRBV6-1	many	16	TRBJ2-5	TGTGCCAGCAGTGGGTGGGGCCAGGGGGCGGAGGAGACCCAGTACTTC	CASSGWGQGAEETQYF
TRBD2	TRBV4-2	many	16	TRBJ2-3	TGTGCCAGCAGCCACGCTGGACTAGCGGGGGAAGATACGCAGTATTTT	CASSHAGLAGEDTQYF
TRBD1	TRBV5-1	many	14	TRBJ2-3	TGCGCCAGCAGCTTGGGGACAGGGGGAAATACGCAGTATTTT	CASSLGTGGNTQYF
NA	TRBV5-8	NA	15	TRBJ1-5	TGTGCCAGCAGCCCCGGGACAAATAGCAATCAGCCCCAGCATTTT	CASSPGTNSNQPQHF
TRBD1	TRBV12-3/TRBV12-4	many	15	TRBJ1-5	TGTGCCAGCAGTATCAGGGGGAAGGGGGGTCAGCCCCAGCATTTT	CASSIRGKGGQPQHF
NA	TRBV3-1	many	12	TRBJ2-7	TGTGCCAGCAGCCATTTGGACTACGAGCAGTACTTC	CASSHLDYEQYF
NA	TRBV5-5	NA	14	TRBJ1-6	TGTGCCAGCAGCTTGGTAGATCCCAGTTCACCCCTCCACTTT	CASSLVDPSSPLHF
NA	TRBV3-1	many	14	TRBJ2-2	TGTGCCAGCAGCCAGCAGGGGTACACCGGGGAGCTGTTTTTT	CASSQQGYTGELFF
NA	TRBV5-1	many	14	TRBJ1-1	TGCGCCAGCAGCTGGGGTCTACGGGACACTGAAGCTTTCTTT	CASSWGLRDTEAFF
TRBD1	TRBV2	many	16	TRBJ2-1	TGTGCCAGCAGAACAGGGGCCACCTTAAGATACAATGAGCAGTTCTTC	CASRTGATLRYNEQFF
NA	TRBV28	many	13	TRBJ1-4	TGTGCCAGCAGCCCAGGGCTTAATGAAAAACTGTTTTTT	CASSPGLNEKLFF
TRBD2	TRBV9	NA	12	TRBJ2-3	TGTGCCAGCAGCGGACTAGCGGGGGGGCCACATTTT	CASSGLAGGPHF
TRBD1	TRBV28	few	16	TRBJ2-5	TGTGCCAGCTCCGGACCGGGACAGGGGATCCAAGAGACCCAGTACTTC	CASSGPGQGIQETQYF
NA	TRBV2	many	16	TRBJ2-4	TGTGCCAGCAGTGGGGTGGCAGGATCAGCCAAAAACATTCAGTACTTC	CASSGVAGSAKNIQYF
TRBD2	TRBV7-3	many	15	TRBJ2-1	TGTGCCAGCAGCTTAATGAGCGGGGAGTACAATGAGCAGTTCTTC	CASSLMSGEYNEQFF
TRBD2	TRBV15	NA	18	TRBJ2-2	TGTGCCACCAGCAGAGAAAGACTAGCGGGGGTTCACACCGGGGAGCTGTTTTTT	CATSRERLAGVHTGELFF
NA	TRBV19	few	15	TRBJ2-7	TGTGCCAGTAGTATCCTGACCCGTTTTGGGTACGAGCAGTACTTC	CASSILTRFGYEQYF
TRBD1	TRBV25-1	NA	15	TRBJ2-2	TGTGCCAGCAGTGGGACAGGGACCAACACCGGGGAGCTGTTTTTT	CASSGTGTNTGELFF
NA	TRBV3-1	many	15	TRBJ1-1	TGTGCCAGCAGCCAAGGACGGCTCATGAACACTGAAGCTTTCTTT	CASSQGRLMNTEAFF
TRBD1	TRBV7-9	many	13	TRBJ2-2	TGTGCCAGCCGGGACAGGGTTGGCGGGGAGCTGTTTTTT	CASRDRVGGELFF
NA	TRBV27	many	15	TRBJ2-5	TGTGCCAGCAGTCCGACCGGACTAAGCGGGGAGACCCAGTACTTC	CASSPTGLSGETQYF
NA	TRBV6-1	NA	13	TRBJ1-5	TGTGCCAGCAGCTTGGGCCCGGAGGGCATTCAACATTTT	CASSLGPEGIQHF
NA	TRBV29-1	few	14	TRBJ1-1	TGCAGCGTCGGACTGGGCCGACCGAACACTGAAGCTTTCTTT	CSVGLGRPNTEAFF
TRBD2	TRBV24-1	many	16	TRBJ2-1	TGTGCCACCAGTGATTTGGGTAGGCGGGGGGCCCCTGAGCAGTTCTTC	CATSDLGRRGAPEQFF
NA	TRBV6-1	NA	12	TRBJ2-7	TGTGCCAGCCAGGGTATTTCCTACGAGCAGTACTTC	CASQGISYEQYF
TRBD1	TRBV30	few	14	TRBJ2-7	TGTGCCTGGAGTTTTCGGACAGGGGGCAGCGAGCAGTACTTC	CAWSFRTGGSEQYF
TRBD2	TRBV20-1	few	16	TRBJ2-7	TGCAGTGCTCGCTCGGGACTAGCGGGGGACCCCTACGAGCAGTACTTC	CSARSGLAGDPYEQYF
NA	TRBV6-1	many	15	TRBJ2-1	TGTGCCAGCAGTGACACAGGACTCCCCTACAATGAGCAGTTCTTC	CASSDTGLPYNEQFF
TRBD1	TRBV7-7	many	16	TRBJ2-5	TGTGCTAGCAGCTTAGGGGGCTCCCCCCCACAAGAGACCCAGTACTTC	CASSLGGSPPQETQYF